The rows below give T cell receptor beta chains drawn from one sample of a study of blood T cell repertoires in COVID-19. The method was immunoSEQ multiplex PCR; TCRdb's version includes in-frame clones alone and lacks a portion of them. There are about 100,000 clones in the sample; roughly 80% occur only once, and 16% lies in the top ten. Sample: peripheral blood. These receptors came from a human donor in a cohort sampled during active COVID-19. Each CDR3 is given with its conserved first and last residue. A D gene is named only where the DNA matches it firmly. Size is omitted from some rows. Given values are once, few, many or a class for expanded clones.

cdr3_nt cdr3_aa clone_size j_call v_call d_call
TGTGCCAGCAGCTTTTTGGGGACAGGGAATTACAATGAGCAGTTCTTC CASSFLGTGNYNEQFF - TRBJ2-1 TRBV7-3 TRBD1
TGTGCTAGACCACCGAGCAGGGCGGGAGGGTCGAGGGTTGCCGCAGATACGCAGTATTTT CARPPSRAGGSRVAADTQYF - TRBJ2-3 TRBV12-5 TRBD2
TGTGCCAGCTCACCACTCAGGGGTACGGGCTACACCTTC CASSPLRGTGYTF - TRBJ1-2 TRBV18 -
TGCAGCGTGAATGGACAGGGTGCCTACGAGCAGTACTTC CSVNGQGAYEQYF - TRBJ2-7 TRBV29-1 TRBD1
TGTGCCGGGTCCCTGCAGGGGGCGGGAAGTAATTCACCCCTCCACTTT CAGSLQGAGSNSPLHF few TRBJ1-6 TRBV2 TRBD1
TGTGCCAGCAGTTACTCCGGACAGGGCAACTATGGCTACACCTTC CASSYSGQGNYGYTF - TRBJ1-2 TRBV6-5 TRBD1
TGTGCCAGCAGTCCCTGGGGCGGGGGAGAGACCCAGTACTTC CASSPWGGGETQYF - TRBJ2-5 TRBV6-5 TRBD2
TGTGCCAGCAGACACGGACAGGAAAATTCACCCCTCCACTTT CASRHGQENSPLHF few TRBJ1-6 TRBV7-3 TRBD1
TGCGCCAGCAGCTACAACCCCGGGACTAGCGTTGGCGAGCAGTACTTC CASSYNPGTSVGEQYF - TRBJ2-7 TRBV5-1 TRBD2
TGTGCCAGCAGTTTGCCAGGGGTGTTTGAAAAACTGTTTTTT CASSLPGVFEKLFF - TRBJ1-4 TRBV28 -
TGTGCCAGCAGCCGACAGACAGGGGTCAATCAGCCCCAGCATTTT CASSRQTGVNQPQHF - TRBJ1-5 TRBV5-6 TRBD1
TGTGCCAGCAACGAGGGCTCTGGAAACACCATATATTTT CASNEGSGNTIYF - TRBJ1-3 TRBV7-9 -
TGCGCCAGCAGCCAAGATGAGTCGACAGGGGGCCGAGGCTATGGCTACACCTTC CASSQDESTGGRGYGYTF - TRBJ1-2 TRBV4-1 TRBD1
TGTGCCAGCAGTTACCTGCAGGGCTATTCACCCCTCCACTTT CASSYLQGYSPLHF few TRBJ1-6 TRBV6-5 -
TGTGCCAGCAGCCGAACAATTAGCAATCAGCCCCAGCATTTT CASSRTISNQPQHF - TRBJ1-5 TRBV3-1/TRBV3-2 -
TGTGCCAGCAGCTTGAGGAGCGGCCGGAACACCGGGGAGCTGTTTTTT CASSLRSGRNTGELFF - TRBJ2-2 TRBV5-4 -
TGTGCCAGCAGTTCAGGGGACAGGAAGGGGGGTCAGCCCCAGCATTTT CASSSGDRKGGQPQHF - TRBJ1-5 TRBV28 TRBD1
TGTGCCAGCAGCGTTCCGGGACAGACCACCGGGGAGCTGTTTTTT CASSVPGQTTGELFF - TRBJ2-2 TRBV5-6 TRBD1
TGTGCCAGCAGCCAAGATTTGGACACGCATGCCTATGGCTACACCTTC CASSQDLDTHAYGYTF - TRBJ1-2 TRBV4-2 -
TGTGCCAGCAGCATCGGACTAGCGGCAATTGAGCAGTACTTC CASSIGLAAIEQYF - TRBJ2-7 TRBV5-4 TRBD2
TGCAGCGTTACGGTGCTCAGGGGCGAGCAGTACTTC CSVTVLRGEQYF - TRBJ2-7 TRBV29-1 -